Listed here are 7 T cell receptor beta chains from one sample, sequenced in a study of shared clonotypes between healthy human individuals. Only in-frame clones appear in the TCRdb table, and some are missing; sequencing was by immunoSEQ multiplex PCR. This sample has under 600,000 clones; about 96% occur once, and the top ten carry approximately 0.06%. The sample was naive CD4+ T cells sorted from blood. The subset is: CD45RA+ positively selected. The receptor set was obtained from a woman aged 25-40 years in good health.

The chain combines TRBV6-5 with TRBJ2-2; the match to TRBD1 covers 8 bases. The CDR3 totals 14 residues. V was clipped by 4 bases and J by 6 bases; unmatched bases: 4. CDR1 and CDR2 from the germline V gene are MNHEY and SVGAGI. The CDR3 reads CASSFQGAAGELFF. The CDR3 DNA follows: TGTGCCAGCAGTTTCCAGGGGGCGGCCGGGGAGCTGTTTTTT.

This chain uses TRBV6-1 with TRBJ2-7, with 9 bases aligning to TRBD1. The CDR3 spans 14 residues. Trimming took 10 bases from V and 0 from J; bases not matched to a gene: 7. Germline CDR1 reads MNHNS; CDR2 reads SASEGT. The CDR3 protein is CATWDRASSYEQYF. For the CDR3, the DNA is TGTGCCACATGGGACAGGGCGAGCTCCTACGAGCAGTACTTC.

V is TRBV4-2 and J is TRBJ2-1; TRBD2 matches 11 bases. Trimming cost V 2 bases and J 6 bases; bases outside gene matches: 6. The CDR3 runs to 16 residues. Germline V gives CDR1 LGHNA, CDR2 YNFKEQ. The CDR3 DNA follows: TGTGCCAGCAGCCAACAACTAGCGGGAGTTCGCAATGAGCAGTTCTTC. It specifies CASSQQLAGVRNEQFF.

The gene calls are TRBV2 and TRBJ2-1; possibly TRBD1 for D (6 bases). CDR1 is SNHLY and CDR2 is FYNNEI in the germline V gene. Trimming removed 5 bases from V and 5 bases from J, with 16 bases in between. This CDR3 spans 15 amino acids. CDR3 DNA: TGTGCCAGCAGTACATTACAGGGTACACACAATGAGCAGTTCTTC. It codes for CASSTLQGTHNEQFF.

In DNA, the CDR3 is TGTGCCAGCAGTCTAAGACAGGCTACAGATACGCAGTATTTT. Translation: CASSLRQATDTQYF. V and J are TRBV6-5 and TRBJ2-3, with a tentative D call TRBD1 (6 bases). The CDR3 runs 14 residues. With 5 bases removed from V and 3 bases from J, the gap between germline ends came to 12 bases. Germline loops: CDR1 MNHEY, CDR2 SVGAGI.

The genes are TRBV19 and TRBJ2-7, with D uncertain. The germline V gene encodes CDR1 LNHDA and CDR2 SQIVND (reference sequence). Trimming removed 1 base at V and 2 bases at J, with 9 bases between. There are 14 residues in the CDR3. In DNA, the CDR3 is TGTGCCAGTAGTATAGTTGCGGATACCTACGAGCAGTACTTC. Its translation: CASSIVADTYEQYF.

The chain uses TRBV19 and TRBJ2-7, with a weak D call TRBD1 (6 bases). The V gene lost 3 bases and the J gene lost 6 bases, with 15 bases spanning the gap. Germline V gene sequence: CDR1 LNHDA, CDR2 SQIVND (reference sequence). The CDR3 has 14 amino acids. CDR3 coding DNA: TGTGCCAGTAGTATTGCAGGGGCGGACGGCGAGCAGTACTTC. This sequence encodes CASSIAGADGEQYF.